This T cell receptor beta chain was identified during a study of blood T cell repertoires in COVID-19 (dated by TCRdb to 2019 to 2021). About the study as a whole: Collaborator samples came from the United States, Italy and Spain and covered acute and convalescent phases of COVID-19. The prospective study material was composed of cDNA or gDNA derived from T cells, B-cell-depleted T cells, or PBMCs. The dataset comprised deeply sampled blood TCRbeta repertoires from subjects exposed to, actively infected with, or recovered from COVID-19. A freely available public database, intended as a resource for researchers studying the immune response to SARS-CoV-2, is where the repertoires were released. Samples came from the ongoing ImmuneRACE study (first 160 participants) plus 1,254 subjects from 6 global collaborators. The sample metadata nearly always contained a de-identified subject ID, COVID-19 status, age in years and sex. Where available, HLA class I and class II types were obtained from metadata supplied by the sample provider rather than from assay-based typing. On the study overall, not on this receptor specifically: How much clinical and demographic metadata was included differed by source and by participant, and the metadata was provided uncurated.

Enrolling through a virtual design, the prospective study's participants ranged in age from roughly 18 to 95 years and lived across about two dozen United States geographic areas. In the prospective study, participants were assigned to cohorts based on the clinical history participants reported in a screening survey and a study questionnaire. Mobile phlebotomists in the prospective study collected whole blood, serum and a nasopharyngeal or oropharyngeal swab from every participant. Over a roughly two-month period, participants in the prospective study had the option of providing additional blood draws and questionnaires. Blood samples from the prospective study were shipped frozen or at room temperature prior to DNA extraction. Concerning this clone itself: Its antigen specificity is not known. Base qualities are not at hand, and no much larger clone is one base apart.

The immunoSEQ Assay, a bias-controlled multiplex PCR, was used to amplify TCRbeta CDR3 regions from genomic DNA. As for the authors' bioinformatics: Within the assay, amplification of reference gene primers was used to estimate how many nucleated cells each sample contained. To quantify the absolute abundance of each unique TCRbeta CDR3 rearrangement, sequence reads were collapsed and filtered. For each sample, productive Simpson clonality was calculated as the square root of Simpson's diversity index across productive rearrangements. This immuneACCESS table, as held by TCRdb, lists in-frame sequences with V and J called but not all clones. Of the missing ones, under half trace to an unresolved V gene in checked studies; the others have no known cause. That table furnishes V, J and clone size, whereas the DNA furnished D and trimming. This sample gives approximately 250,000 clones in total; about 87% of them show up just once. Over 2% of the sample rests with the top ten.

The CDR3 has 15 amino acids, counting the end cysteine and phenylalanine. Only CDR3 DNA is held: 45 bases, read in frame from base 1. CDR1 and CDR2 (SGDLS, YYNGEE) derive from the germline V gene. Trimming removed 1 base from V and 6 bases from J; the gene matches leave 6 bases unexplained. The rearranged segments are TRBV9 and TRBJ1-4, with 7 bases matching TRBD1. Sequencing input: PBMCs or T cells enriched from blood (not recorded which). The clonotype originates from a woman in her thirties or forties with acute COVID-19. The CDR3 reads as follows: CASSVKAGGHEKLFF. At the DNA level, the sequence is TGTGCCAGCAGCGTAAAGGCAGGGGGGCATGAAAAACTGTTTTTT.